This T cell receptor (beta chain) was identified in a study of monozygotic twins with inflammatory bowel disease. Template switching incorporated UMIs with a 6-nucleotide sample barcode. TCRdb re-called the 5' RACE reads and gives one entry per CDR3 protein, without DNA. The specimen's table records approximately 400,000 distinct CDR3 sequences. Points from the study as a whole: IBD-affected twins scored below their healthy co-twins in TCRbeta diversity (inverse Simpson). Relative clonotype sharing with others was diminished in IBD patients versus healthy twins, particularly with disease activity.

The CDR3 spans 13 residues. Germline V gives CDR1 SGHAT, CDR2 FQNNGV. Notes on this clonotype: Its antigen is currently unknown.

Input material: blood. The receptor was derived from a human donor with ulcerative colitis or Crohn's disease, or a healthy co-twin of an affected twin (not recorded which). The chain carries TRBV11-2 and TRBJ2-7; the TRBD2 assignment by TCRdb is unverifiable without DNA. CDR3: CASSPSGGQEQYF.